A selection of T cell receptor beta chains follows, all from one sample in a study of blood T cell repertoires in COVID-19. Only in-frame clones appear in the TCRdb table, and some are missing; sequencing was by immunoSEQ multiplex PCR. In the table there are about 59,000 clones, around nine tenths of which are singletons. Sequences were obtained from peripheral blood. Receptors were obtained from an elderly man with acute or convalescent COVID-19. The CDR3 runs from the conserved cysteine through the conserved F or W. D genes are given only for firm matches. Clone size is not always given. Where it is, it says once, few, many or a class for expanded clones.

TRBJ1-4 TRBV5-1 - TRBD1 TGCGCCAGCAGCCCGACAGGGGCGGGTGAAAAACTGTTTTTT CASSPTGAGEKLFF
TRBJ2-7 TRBV5-1 - - TGCGCCAGCAGCTTGGCTCCCGGGTACGAGCAGTACTTC CASSLAPGYEQYF
TRBJ1-3 TRBV7-2 - TRBD1 TGTGCCAGCAGCTCAATAGTCCCGGGACAGCGCGGAAACACCATATATTTT CASSSIVPGQRGNTIYF
TRBJ2-1 TRBV19 - - TGTGCCAGTAGTATAGACCCGGGACTCCGGAGCAATGAGCAGTTCTTC CASSIDPGLRSNEQFF
TRBJ1-1 TRBV5-1 - - TGCGCCAGCAGCTTGGAACAGCACCTTGAAGCTTTCTTT CASSLEQHLEAFF
TRBJ1-2 TRBV6-4 - - TGTGCCAGCAGTGACCGGGGGTATGGCTACACCTTC CASSDRGYGYTF
TRBJ1-2 TRBV7-8 once TRBD1 TGTGCCAGCAGCTTAGTTCGGGACAGGCAAAAAAACTATGGCTACACCTTC CASSLVRDRQKNYGYTF
TRBJ2-7 TRBV5-5 - - TGTGCCAGCAGCAACAGGGCAGGGGCCTACGAGCAGTACTTC CASSNRAGAYEQYF
TRBJ1-2 TRBV5-5 - - TGTGCCAGCAGCTTGGGGATTCAGGAGGGCAGGGGCTACACCTTC CASSLGIQEGRGYTF
TRBJ2-7 TRBV19 - TRBD1 TGTGCCAGTAGTATACGGACAGGGGTGGACGAGCAGTACTTC CASSIRTGVDEQYF
TRBJ2-3 TRBV6-5 - - TGTGCCAGCAGTTACTCGAGGCAGGGGACGACGCAGTATTTT CASSYSRQGTTQYF
TRBJ1-4 TRBV10-1 - - TGCGCCAGCAGGGGGGCGATCGCTGAAAAACTGTTTTTT CASRGAIAEKLFF
TRBJ1-5 TRBV6-5 once - TGTGCCAGCAGTTACACCGGGGATAGCAATCAGCCCCAGCATTTT CASSYTGDSNQPQHF
TRBJ1-6 TRBV15 once TRBD1 TGTGCCACCAGCAGGCCGGGACAGTTTTCACCCCTCCACTTT CATSRPGQFSPLHF
TRBJ2-7 TRBV10-3 - TRBD1 TGTGCCATCAGTGATGGGGACAGGGCCACCCAGCAGTACTTC CAISDGDRATQQYF
TRBJ1-1 TRBV5-4 - TRBD1 TGTGCCAGCAGCTTGGGACAGGGGGCGGGGACAGGTACTGAAGCTTTCTTT CASSLGQGAGTGTEAFF
TRBJ2-1 TRBV19 - - TGTGCCAGTAGTACTACAGGTATAGCCTACAATGAGCAGTTCTTC CASSTTGIAYNEQFF
TRBJ2-7 TRBV5-1 once - TGCGCCAGCAGCTCGGAGGGGGGGCTGGACGAGCAGTACTTC CASSSEGGLDEQYF
TRBJ2-1 TRBV9 - TRBD1 TGTGCCAGCAGCGCCCGGGACAGCGCTACCTACAATGAGCAGTTCTTC CASSARDSATYNEQFF
TRBJ2-5 TRBV11-3 - TRBD2 TGTGCCAGCAGCCCCGGGGGGTGGAGGGCTAAAGAGACCCAGTACTTC CASSPGGWRAKETQYF
TRBJ2-7 TRBV28 - TRBD1 TGTGCCAGCAGTACCGGACAGGGGCCTTACGAGCAGTACTTC CASSTGQGPYEQYF
TRBJ2-7 TRBV4-2 - - TGTGCCAGCAGCCAAGAGGGGGCAGGCCCGGGGCTCTACGAGCAGTACTTC CASSQEGAGPGLYEQYF
TRBJ1-2 TRBV9 - TRBD1 TGTGCCAGCCGTGGACAGGGAGGGGACTATGGCTACACCTTC CASRGQGGDYGYTF
TRBJ1-5 TRBV19 - - TGTGCCAGTAGTCGCCAGGAATCGAGCAATCAGCCCCAGCATTTT CASSRQESSNQPQHF
TRBJ2-5 TRBV6-1 few TRBD2 TGTGCCAGCAGTGAAGTCCGCGGAACGGGGGGCCAAGAGACCCAGTACTTC CASSEVRGTGGQETQYF
TRBJ2-6 TRBV28 few - TGTGCCAGCAGTAAAACAGGCTCTGGGGCCAACGTCCTGACTTTC CASSKTGSGANVLTF
TRBJ2-2 TRBV6-6 - TRBD1 TGTGCCAGCAGTTACGGACAGGGACTTAACACCGGGGAGCTGTTTTTT CASSYGQGLNTGELFF
TRBJ2-5 TRBV11-2 - - TGTGCCAGCAGCTTGGGCCAGGGGTTGGCGCAAGAGACCCAGTACTTC CASSLGQGLAQETQYF
TRBJ2-1 TRBV24-1 few TRBD2 TGTGCCACCAGTGATTGGACTAGCGGGGAATATGAGCAGTTCTTC CATSDWTSGEYEQFF
TRBJ1-3 TRBV19 - - TGTGCCAGTATTGGCCGTATCCGCTCTGGAAACACCATATATTTT CASIGRIRSGNTIYF
TRBJ1-1 TRBV3-1/TRBV3-2 - - TGTGCCAGCAGCCATGGGCTGGAAGCTTTCTTT CASSHGLEAFF
TRBJ2-7 TRBV6-5 - - TGTGCCAGCAGGACTCCCGGCTACGAGCAGTACTTC CASRTPGYEQYF
TRBJ1-4 TRBV3-1/TRBV3-2 once - TGTGCCAGCAGCCAGGAAGCGAAGAATAATGAAAAACTGTTTTTT CASSQEAKNNEKLFF
TRBJ2-3 TRBV3-1/TRBV3-2 - - TGTGCCAGCAGCCAAGAGGGGAGGATAACAGATACGCAGTATTTT CASSQEGRITDTQYF
TRBJ2-5 TRBV19 - TRBD1 TGTGCCAGTAGTATACTACAGGGGGGCCAAGAGACCCAGTACTTC CASSILQGGQETQYF
TRBJ2-7 TRBV18 - - TGTGCCAGCTCACCAGGCCAGAACACCTACGAGCAGTACTTC CASSPGQNTYEQYF
TRBJ2-2 TRBV10-3 once - TGTGCCATCAGTGAGTCCAGGGCCACCGGGGAGCTGTTTTTT CAISESRATGELFF
TRBJ2-7 TRBV11-2 - - TGTGCCAGCAGCTCCCGACAGGCGGTCGGGGAGCAGTACTTC CASSSRQAVGEQYF
TRBJ1-4 TRBV6-5 - TRBD1 TGTGCCAGCAGTATACCAGGGGGCCGTGGTGAAAAACTGTTTTTT CASSIPGGRGEKLFF
TRBJ2-1 TRBV3-1/TRBV3-2 - TRBD1 TGTGCCAGCAGCCTCTTGGGACAGGGGGCATACAATGAGCAGTTCTTC CASSLLGQGAYNEQFF
TRBJ2-1 TRBV5-5 - - TGTGCCAGCGGACTGGACCCCGGGATTTACAATGAGCAGTTCTTC CASGLDPGIYNEQFF
TRBJ2-1 TRBV25-1 - TRBD2 TGTGCCAGCAGTGAATTCGGGGGGGCGAGCTCCTACAATGAGCAGTTCTTC CASSEFGGASSYNEQFF
TRBJ2-6 TRBV4-2 - - TGTGCCAGCAGCCAAGCGGGTGGGGCCAACGTCCTGACTTTC CASSQAGGANVLTF
TRBJ1-1 TRBV30 - - TGTGCCTGGAGTGTACACCGCATGAACACTGAAGCTTTCTTT CAWSVHRMNTEAFF
TRBJ2-5 TRBV24-1 once TRBD2 TGTGCCACCAGTGATCCTAGCGGGGACCCCCAAGGGACCCAGTACTTC CATSDPSGDPQGTQYF
TRBJ1-1 TRBV5-3 - TRBD1 TGTGCCAGAAGCTTGGGGACAGGGGACTTCGAAGCTTTCTTT CARSLGTGDFEAFF